These 15 T cell receptor beta chains were all obtained from the same sample, sequenced in a study of CD8 T cells in Susac syndrome. Reverse transcription used 0.5 to 1 ug RNA and random hexamers. TCRdb ran MiXCR on the immunoSEQ multiplex PCR reads and lists one entry per CDR3 protein. The table has under 200,000 distinct CDR3 sequences, more than 85% seen once. Specimen: CD4+ T cells from PBMCs. These receptor sequences come from a human donor with Susac syndrome.

The chain is built from TRBV14 and TRBJ2-7, with 12 bases matching TRBD2. The CDR3 loop spans 15 amino acids. Germline V gene data show CDR1 as SGHDN and CDR2 as FVKESK. The ends lost 5 bases at V and 4 bases at J; junction bases unmatched: 6. CDR3 DNA sequence: TGTGCCAGCAGCTTAACTAGCGGGAGGTTTTACGAGCAGTACTTC. Encoded protein: CASSLTSGRFYEQYF.

V usage is TRBV7-9 and J usage is TRBJ1-1; D perhaps matches TRBD1 (5 bases). The CDR3 spans 14 residues. Germline V CDR1 and CDR2: SEHNR, FQNEAQ (reference sequence). The V end was cut by 4 bases, the J end by 6 bases, with 15 bases between. The DNA for the CDR3 is TGTGCCAGCAGCTCCCAGACAGTGGGCGCTGAAGCTTTCTTT. As protein: CASSSQTVGAEAFF.

This CDR3 is CASSRTSVYEQYF. For the CDR3, the DNA is TGTGCCAGCAGTCGGACTAGCGTTTACGAGCAGTACTTC. V usage is TRBV6-2 or TRBV6-3 and J usage is TRBJ2-7; 9 bases match TRBD2. This CDR3 contains 13 residues. Germline CDR1 MNHEY, CDR2 SVGEGT. The trim removed 5 bases at V and 4 bases at J, leaving 3 bases unmatched.

The V gene is TRBV7-8, the J gene TRBJ2-5; D is ambiguous. The V and J ends lost 6 bases and 5 bases respectively, with 13 bases between them. This CDR3 is built from 13 residues. From germline, CDR1 is SGHVS and CDR2 FQNEAQ. CDR3 sequence (DNA): TGTGCCAGCAGTTCGGTGGTAACGGAGACCCAGTACTTC. Translated, it gives CASSSVVTETQYF.

The chain couples TRBV6-5 to TRBJ1-2; D not resolved. The CDR3 has 14 residues. V was pared by 5 bases and J by 2 bases, with 12 bases between. Per the germline V gene, CDR1 is MNHEY and CDR2 is SVGAGI. The CDR3 bases are TGTGCCAGCAGTGCCGCCCTAACGAACTATGGCTACACCTTC. It is translated as CASSAALTNYGYTF.

This clonotype was observed a single time. The genes are TRBV2 and TRBJ1-5, with TRBD1 matching over 8 bases. The trim removed 6 bases at V and 7 bases at J, leaving 8 bases unmatched. The CDR3 extends over 14 amino acids. Germline loops: CDR1 SNHLY, CDR2 FYNNEI. Written as DNA, the CDR3 is TGTGCCAGCAGCTGGACAGGGAGCGGCCAGCCCCAGCATTTT. As protein: CASSWTGSGQPQHF.

The chain carries TRBV18 and TRBJ1-5; 7 bases match TRBD1. Looked up from germline, CDR1 is KGHSH and CDR2 is LQKENI. The CDR3 runs to 15 residues. With 4 bases clipped from V and 4 bases from J, the junction kept 7 bases outside the gene matches. CDR3 nucleotide sequence: TGTGCCAGCTCACTCGGGACAGACCCTAATCAGCCCCAGCATTTT. This gives the protein CASSLGTDPNQPQHF.

The V call is TRBV11-2, the J call TRBJ2-7, with a possible D match to TRBD1 (5 bases). CDR3 length: 14 amino acids. Germline loops: CDR1 SGHAT, CDR2 FQNNGV. V was cut by 2 bases and J by 0 bases, with 8 bases left in between. Written as DNA, the CDR3 is TGTGCCAGCAGCTTATCAGACAGCTCCTACGAGCAGTACTTC. It specifies CASSLSDSSYEQYF.

This chain uses TRBV6-1 with TRBJ2-1, with D tentatively TRBD1 (6 bases). The V gene lost 3 bases and the J gene lost 6 bases, with 21 bases spanning the gap. Germline CDR1 is MNHNS and CDR2 is SASEGT. The length of the CDR3 is 17 residues. The CDR3 sequence is CASSEGAVKGSFNEQFF. The CDR3 DNA follows: TGTGCCAGCAGTGAGGGGGCTGTTAAGGGCAGCTTCAATGAGCAGTTCTTC.

The chain joins TRBV30 to TRBJ1-6, with D maybe TRBD1 (5 bases). The V end was cut by 6 bases, the J end by 0 bases, with 18 bases between. CDR3 length equals 17 residues. Germline V CDR1 and CDR2: GTSNPN, SVGIG (reference sequence). Here the CDR3 reads CACQLGGFSSYNSPLHF. The CDR3 DNA follows: TGTGCCTGCCAGCTCGGGGGGTTCAGCTCCTATAATTCACCCCTCCACTTT.

Comments on this clonotype: A junction boundary mismatches the germline segment, possibly from a read error. Here the CDR3 reads CASSQTQQGKAFF. In DNA form, the CDR3 reads TGTGCTAGCAGCCAAACCCAACAGGGAAAAGCTTTCTTT. This sequence joins TRBV7-7 and TRBJ1-1, with a possible D match to TRBD1 (6 bases). Germline V gene lookup returns CDR1 SSHAT and CDR2 FNYEAQ (reference sequence). The CDR3 length is 13 residues.

The gene calls are TRBV20-1 and TRBJ2-3; no reliable D call. Per germline, CDR1 DFQATT and CDR2 SNEGSKA (reference sequence). The CDR3 runs 11 residues. With 3 bases removed from V and 5 bases from J, the gap between germline ends came to 6 bases. The CDR3, as DNA: TGCAGTGCTAGGACCTTAGATACGCAGTATTTT. Translated, it gives CSARTLDTQYF.

The CDR3 here is CASSLLASGASYEQYF. The CDR3 nucleotides read TGTGCCAGCAGCTTATTAGCTAGCGGGGCCTCCTACGAGCAGTACTTC. V is TRBV7-6 and J is TRBJ2-7; 9 bases map to TRBD2. This CDR3 contains 16 residues. The ends lost 2 bases at V and 0 bases at J; junction bases unmatched: 5. The germline CDR1 and CDR2 sequences are SGHVS and FNYEAQ.

This clonotype came up once. The genes are TRBV12-3 or TRBV12-4 and TRBJ1-5; the D is unclear. V lost 6 bases and J 0 bases, leaving 12 bases between the germline ends. CDR3 length equals 15 residues. The CDR3 DNA reads as TGTGCCAGCAGGGCCATTGACGGTAGCAATCAGCCCCAGCATTTT. Its protein is CASRAIDGSNQPQHF.

This clonotype has just one count. This rearrangement joins TRBV5-6 to TRBJ2-5; 10 bases match TRBD2. The CDR3 runs to 15 residues. V lost 5 bases to trimming and J lost 5 bases; unmatched junction nucleotides: 9. Germline V gene sequence: CDR1 SGHDT, CDR2 YYEEEE. CDR3 region: CASRRSGRALETQYF. The CDR3 region has the DNA TGTGCCAGCAGACGAAGCGGGAGGGCCCTGGAGACCCAGTACTTC. Using reference TRBV5-6 and TRBJ2-5 for the parts outside the CDR3, the full variable domain is DAGVTQSPTHLIKTRGQQVTLRCSPKSGHDTVSWYQQALGQGPQFIFQYYEEEERQRGNFPDRFSGHQFPNYSSELNVNALLLGDSALYLCASRRSGRALETQYFGPGTRLLVL.